This T cell receptor (beta chain) was profiled in a study of T cells after yellow fever vaccination. Findings of the study overall: FACS-sorted repertoires could contain abundant clonotypes contaminating from the bulk population. Re-detected after boosting: most primary clones, almost 97% of CD4 and around 86% of CD8. Overlap between CD4 and CD8 compartments was detected for a small share of clonotypes.

The length of the CDR3 is 12 residues. Germline assignment: CDR1 MNHNY and CDR2 SVGAGI (reference sequence). The V end was cut by 0 bases, the J end by 7 bases, with 6 bases between. This clonotype was detected ten times or more. The target antigen is unknown. It was through 5'RACE template switching that TCR cDNA was made, with a universal primer site and UMIs added. In TCRdb, the 5' RACE reads were re-called with MiXCR into one record per CDR3 protein. The sample holds approximately 510,000 distinct CDR3 sequences, 20% to 25% seen once. This chain connects TRBV6-6 to TRBJ2-5; the D is unclear. Sample: PBMCs, taken 21 days after the first yellow fever vaccination. The clonotype comes from a man in his late teens or twenties who received the YFV17D yellow fever vaccine. CDR3 coding DNA: TGTGCCAGCAGTTACTCGCCCGGGACCCAGTACTTC. This gives the protein CASSYSPGTQYF.